Listed below are T cell receptor beta chains from one sample, sequenced in a study of T cells in Graves' hyperthyroidism and ophthalmopathy. TCRdb independently ran MiXCR on the multiplex PCR reads; one entry per CDR3 protein. The repertoire holds around 440,000 distinct CDR3 sequences, with 15% to 18% as singletons. The sequencing input was blood. Receptors originate from a woman aged 18-29 years with Graves' hyperthyroidism. Both conserved end residues are part of each CDR3. The D gene is left open where the match is weak. Clone size, where shown, is once, few, many, or a class for clones that have expanded.

D,J,V,size,DNA,CDR3
TRBD2,TRBJ2-1,TRBV12-3/TRBV12-4,.,TGTGCCAGCAGCACATGGACTAGCGGGACCTACAATGAGCAGTTCTTC,CASSTWTSGTYNEQFF
TRBD1,TRBJ1-3,TRBV3-1,many,TGTGCCAGCAGCCAAGTAGGGGGCGTAGCTGGAAACACCATATATTTT,CASSQVGGVAGNTIYF
.,TRBJ2-7,TRBV29-1,few,TGCAGCGTTGAAGGCGGCAGCGGTACTTCCTACGAGCAGTACTTC,CSVEGGSGTSYEQYF
.,TRBJ1-4,TRBV6-5,many,TGTGCCAGCAGTTACTCGGACGGGAAGGATGAAAAACTGTTTTTT,CASSYSDGKDEKLFF
.,TRBJ1-2,TRBV20-1,.,TGCAGTGCTCCCTTGGGCGGGGTGGATGGCTATGGCTACACCTTC,CSAPLGGVDGYGYTF
.,TRBJ1-5,TRBV6-5,.,TGTGCCAGCAGTTACGAGACCGGTGGCAATCAGCCCCAGCATTTT,CASSYETGGNQPQHF
TRBD2,TRBJ2-2,TRBV7-9,.,TGTGCCAGCAGCGACGGGACTAGCGGGGGGGTGAATACCGGGGAGCTGTTTTTT,CASSDGTSGGVNTGELFF
TRBD1,TRBJ1-2,TRBV12-3/TRBV12-4,many,TGTGCCAGCAGCCGAAGGACAGGGGAATTCCATGGCTACACCTTC,CASSRRTGEFHGYTF
TRBD1,TRBJ1-2,TRBV7-9,many,TGTGCCAGCAGCTTGACAGGGGGAGGTGGCTACACCTTC,CASSLTGGGGYTF
.,TRBJ2-7,TRBV10-3,many,TGTGCCATCAGTGCGCGTGACTCCTACGAGCAGTACTTC,CAISARDSYEQYF
TRBD1,TRBJ2-1,TRBV11-3,.,TGTGCCAGCAGTCCCGGACAGGGGGCTTCCAATGAGCAGTTCTTC,CASSPGQGASNEQFF
TRBD1,TRBJ1-2,TRBV30,many,TGTGCCTGGAGTGTCTGGACAGGGTTCGGCTACACCTTC,CAWSVWTGFGYTF
TRBD2,TRBJ2-1,TRBV10-3,few,TGTGCCATCAGCGGGACTAGCGGGAGGAGTCTCTACAATGAGCAGTTCTTC,CAISGTSGRSLYNEQFF
.,TRBJ2-5,TRBV12-3/TRBV12-4,few,TGTGCCAGCAGAGGACCTACTTGGGAGACCCAGTACTTC,CASRGPTWETQYF